The rows below give T cell receptor beta chains drawn from one sample of a study of cytomegalovirus exposure and HLA in healthy donors. The repertoire was sequenced with immunoSEQ multiplex PCR; TCRdb's copy has only in-frame clones and lacks some. Of around 150,000 clones listed, approximately 88% were seen once; the top ten hold roughly 0.5%. Material for sequencing was PBMCs. Every receptor here comes from a woman aged 40 to 49 in good health and CMV-seronegative. Each CDR3 is given with its conserved first and last residue. A D gene is named only where the DNA matches it firmly. Clone sizes are given selectively: once, few, many, or a class where the clone is expanded.

d_call j_call v_call clone_size cdr3_aa cdr3_nt
- TRBJ1-4 TRBV11-3 - CASSLGRQDGKLFF TGTGCCAGCAGCTTAGGTCGACAGGATGGGAAACTGTTTTTT
TRBD1 TRBJ1-2 TRBV7-9 - CASSFAGTGGDGYTF TGTGCCAGCAGCTTTGCCGGGACAGGGGGCGATGGCTACACCTTC
- TRBJ1-1 TRBV5-1 - CASSLVPGWVGTEAFF TGCGCCAGCAGCTTGGTTCCGGGGTGGGTTGGGACTGAAGCTTTCTTT
- TRBJ2-2 TRBV27 - CASSSRGSRDTGELFF TGTGCCAGCAGTTCCCGGGGATCACGGGACACCGGGGAGCTGTTTTTT
TRBD1 TRBJ1-2 TRBV28 - CASRGQGANYGYTF TGTGCCAGCAGGGGACAGGGCGCTAACTATGGCTACACCTTC
TRBD2 TRBJ2-1 TRBV11-2 once CASSHLAGDSYNEQFF TGTGCCAGCAGCCATCTAGCGGGAGACTCCTACAATGAGCAGTTCTTC
- TRBJ1-3 TRBV28 - CASSESLSGNTIYF TGTGCCAGCAGTGAGAGTTTGTCTGGAAACACCATATATTTT
TRBD2 TRBJ2-3 TRBV18 - CASSPSLAGIADTQYF TGTGCCAGCTCACCCTCACTAGCGGGAATCGCAGATACGCAGTATTTT
- TRBJ1-6 TRBV6-5 - CASSYGTSNSPLHF TGTGCCAGCAGTTACGGGACAAGTAACTCACCCCTCCACTTT
TRBD2 TRBJ2-7 TRBV7-9 once CSSSLEGGRASEQYF TGTTCCAGCAGCTTAGAGGGCGGGAGGGCCAGTGAGCAGTACTTC
TRBD1 TRBJ2-5 TRBV10-3 - CATQGRETQYF TGTGCCACACAGGGGCGAGAGACCCAGTACTTC
TRBD1 TRBJ2-3 TRBV2 - CASSDRGTSSTDTQYF TGTGCCAGCAGTGACAGGGGGACCTCTAGCACAGATACGCAGTATTTT
- TRBJ1-1 TRBV5-1 once CASKEGGGTEAFF TGCGCCAGCAAGGAGGGGGGGGGAACTGAAGCTTTCTTT
- TRBJ1-2 TRBV7-9 - CSSSPPYYGYTF TGTTCCAGCAGCCCTCCCTACTATGGCTACACCTTC
- TRBJ2-1 TRBV9 - CASSSNSYNEQFF TGTGCCAGCAGCTCTAACTCCTACAATGAGCAGTTCTTC
TRBD1 TRBJ1-1 TRBV30 - CAWSARTGDTEAFF TGTGCCTGGAGCGCCCGGACAGGGGACACTGAAGCTTTCTTT
- TRBJ1-3 TRBV11-3 - CASSFSRDGNTIYF TGTGCCAGCAGCTTCAGCAGAGACGGGAACACCATATATTTT
- TRBJ2-5 TRBV7-4 - CASSGRVSGQETQYF TGTGCCAGCAGCGGCAGGGTAAGTGGTCAAGAGACCCAGTACTTC
- TRBJ2-2 TRBV9 - CASSVSGQTNTGELFF TGTGCCAGCAGCGTGAGCGGACAGACGAACACCGGGGAGCTGTTTTTT
TRBD1 TRBJ2-7 TRBV6-1 - CASTGTGWEYF TGTGCCAGCACCGGGACAGGGTGGGAGTACTTC
- TRBJ2-1 TRBV7-9 - CASSFPYNEQFF TGTGCCAGCAGCTTCCCTTACAATGAGCAGTTCTTC
TRBD1 TRBJ1-1 TRBV5-1 - CASSLDRGRTEAFF TGCGCCAGCAGCTTGGACAGGGGAAGGACTGAAGCTTTCTTT
TRBD1 TRBJ2-1 TRBV4-1 - CASSQPGRGNNEQFF TGCGCCAGCAGCCAACCGGGCAGGGGGAACAATGAGCAGTTCTTC
TRBD1 TRBJ2-5 TRBV5-4 - CASSPGGQGEETQYF TGTGCCAGCAGCCCTGGGGGACAGGGTGAAGAGACCCAGTACTTC
- TRBJ1-1 TRBV6-5 - CASTLGRDTEAFF TGTGCCAGCACCTTGGGGAGGGACACTGAAGCTTTCTTT
- TRBJ2-1 TRBV14 - CASSQFIDNEQFF TGTGCCAGCAGCCAATTTATAGACAATGAGCAGTTCTTC
TRBD2 TRBJ2-2 TRBV11-3 - CASSLGGLVGDTGELFF TGTGCCAGCAGCTTAGGGGGACTAGTGGGTGACACCGGGGAGCTGTTTTTT
- TRBJ2-1 TRBV7-9 - CASGGTGIQSYNEQFF TGTGCCAGCGGGGGCACCGGGATCCAATCCTACAATGAGCAGTTCTTC
TRBD1 TRBJ1-1 TRBV19 few CATRQGRGNTEAFF TGTGCCACACGACAGGGTCGGGGGAACACTGAAGCTTTCTTT
TRBD2 TRBJ2-5 TRBV5-1 - CASSLAAGGPQETQYF TGCGCCAGCAGCTTGGCCGCGGGAGGTCCCCAAGAGACCCAGTACTTC
- TRBJ1-2 TRBV7-9 - CASSFETALYGYTF TGTGCCAGCAGCTTCGAGACAGCGCTGTATGGCTACACCTTC
- TRBJ2-7 TRBV6-5 once CASSYSTRGEQYF TGTGCCAGCAGTTACTCGACCCGGGGGGAGCAGTACTTC
- TRBJ1-2 TRBV28 - CASSSMRVYGYTF TGTGCCAGCAGTTCGATGAGGGTCTATGGCTACACCTTC
- TRBJ2-5 TRBV7-9 once CSSSLGATQYF TGTTCCAGCAGCTTAGGGGCTACCCAGTACTTC
TRBD2 TRBJ2-2 TRBV2 - CASSARGGPNTGELFF TGTGCCAGCAGTGCGAGGGGAGGGCCCAACACCGGGGAGCTGTTTTTT
TRBD1 TRBJ2-1 TRBV25-1 few CASSVSPGQGAYEQFF TGTGCCAGCAGTGTAAGTCCGGGACAGGGGGCCTATGAGCAGTTCTTC
- TRBJ1-3 TRBV28 - CASSFQGNTIYF TGTGCCAGCAGTTTCCAGGGAAACACCATATATTTT
TRBD2 TRBJ2-1 TRBV11-2 - CASSSGLAEYNEQFF TGTGCCAGCAGCTCGGGACTAGCGGAGTACAATGAGCAGTTCTTC
TRBD1 TRBJ2-5 TRBV7-6 - CASSLVEKRGLETQYF TGTGCCAGCAGCTTAGTCGAGAAAAGGGGGCTAGAGACCCAGTACTTC
TRBD1 TRBJ1-1 TRBV10-3 - CAISRDRSTEAFF TGTGCCATCAGCCGGGACAGGTCTACTGAAGCTTTCTTT
- TRBJ1-2 TRBV2 - CASSEHGKYYGYTF TGTGCCAGCAGTGAACACGGGAAGTACTATGGCTACACCTTC